The 7 T cell receptor beta chains reported below all come from one sample, sequenced in a study of cytomegalovirus exposure and HLA in healthy donors. With 60 Vbeta and 13 Jbeta primers, the PCR was carried out. Data came from immunoSEQ multiplex PCR; TCRdb stores just in-frame clones and leaves some out. The data contain about 230,000 clones, just over 75% of them singletons. The sample was PBMCs. The receptor set was obtained from a woman aged 55-69 years in good health and CMV-seropositive.

This clone has just one count. This same CDR3 is encoded by further DNA sequences in the sample. V is TRBV4-1 and J is TRBJ1-6; maybe TRBD1 (5 bases). The V gene's germline CDR1 is MGHRA and CDR2 YSYEKL. This CDR3 has 15 amino acids. Trimming shortened V by 1 base and J by 3 bases, and 7 bases separated the two germline ends. The CDR3 DNA reads TGCGCCAGCAGCCAAGGACAGTTCTATAATTCACCCCTCCACTTT. This encodes CASSQGQFYNSPLHF.

In regard to this clone: A junction boundary mismatches the germline segment, possibly from a read error. In DNA, the CDR3 is TGTGCCAGCAGTTCCGGGACTAGCGGGAGCATAGATACGCAGTATTTT. It is translated as CASSSGTSGSIDTQYF. This chain uses TRBV27 with TRBJ2-3; 14 bases align to TRBD2. Germline CDR1 is MNHEY and CDR2 is SMNVEV (reference sequence). The CDR3 is 16 residues long.

This clone has more than one count but fewer than ten. V gene TRBV7-9 combines with J gene TRBJ2-5; TRBD2 matches 8 bases. V was pared by 5 bases and J by 2 bases, with 4 bases of the junction left unmatched. CDR3 size: 14 residues. Germline CDR1 reads SEHNR; CDR2 reads FQNEAQ (reference sequence). The CDR3 spells CASSPGLAQETQYF. The CDR3 coding sequence is TGTGCCAGCAGCCCCGGACTAGCACAAGAGACCCAGTACTTC.

CDR3 DNA: TGCGCCAGCAGCTTCATACAGGTCTCTGGGGCCAACGTCCTGACTTTC. It codes for CASSFIQVSGANVLTF. The chain joins TRBV5-1 to TRBJ2-6, with D possibly TRBD1 on 5 matching bases. With 2 bases removed from V and 0 bases from J, the gap between germline ends came to 9 bases. Germline CDR1 is SGHRS and CDR2 is YFSETQ. This CDR3 comprises 16 residues.

Only one count was recorded for this clone. Written as DNA, the CDR3 is TGTGCCAGCTCACCACTGGACAGTCACGATCAAAAACTGTTTTTT. It translates to CASSPLDSHDQKLFF. The chain has TRBV18 and TRBJ1-4; D perhaps matches TRBD1 (6 bases). Germline V CDR1 and CDR2: KGHSH, LQKENI. Trimming left V 1 base short and J 9 bases short, with 15 bases between. The CDR3 runs 15 residues. Full variable domain (missing parts from reference TRBV18 and TRBJ1-4): NAGVMQNPRHLVRRRGQEARLRCSPMKGHSHVYWYRQLPEEGLKFMVYLQKENIIDESGMPKERFSAEFPKEGPSILRIQQVVRGDSAAYFCASSPLDSHDQKLFFGSGTQLSVL.

V gene TRBV7-6 combines with J gene TRBJ2-5, with 11 positions matching TRBD2. The germline gives CDR1 SGHVS, CDR2 FNYEAQ. This CDR3 has 15 residues. Trimming removed 4 bases from V and 3 bases from J; junction bases left unmatched: 4. The CDR3 loop reads CASSWTTSGKETQYF. In DNA, the CDR3 is TGTGCCAGCAGCTGGACGACTAGCGGGAAAGAGACCCAGTACTTC.

This chain links TRBV7-2 with TRBJ2-7; 9 positions match TRBD1. This CDR3 comprises 13 residues. V gave up 6 bases and J gave up 2 bases; unmatched junction bases: 2. Germline CDR1 and CDR2: SGHTA and FQGNSA. The CDR3 nucleotides read TGTGCCAGCAGGGGGACAGGGACCTACGAGCAGTACTTC. This codes for CASRGTGTYEQYF.